The 17 T cell receptor beta chains below were found in one sample sequenced in a study of cytomegalovirus exposure and HLA in healthy donors. The PCR had 60 Vbeta and 13 Jbeta primers. Sequencing was performed with immunoSEQ multiplex PCR; in TCRdb, only in-frame clones are kept and a portion is missing. The sample lists roughly 81,000 clones, less than 80% seen once, with 2% to 3% in the top ten. The source material was PBMCs. These receptors were taken from a man under 40 in good health and CMV-seronegative.

The V and J genes are TRBV30 and TRBJ2-7, with D possibly TRBD1 on 5 matching bases. V lost 4 bases, J lost 2 bases, and 21 bases lay in between. The CDR3 is 16 residues long. CDR1 and CDR2 (germline): GTSNPN, SVGIG (reference sequence). The CDR3 bases are TGTGCCTGGAACGGCAGGGTGGAGTCGTTCACCTACGAGCAGTACTTC. This translates into CAWNGRVESFTYEQYF.

J is TRBJ1-1 and V is TRBV7-6; a possible D gene is TRBD1 (5 bases). Germline V gene lookup returns CDR1 SGHVS and CDR2 FNYEAQ. CDR3 size: 13 residues. V lost 11 bases, J lost 1 base, and 14 bases lay in between. CDR3 region: CAVSQGRNTEAFF. As DNA, the CDR3 is TGTGCCGTCTCCCAGGGTCGGAACACTGAAGCTTTCTTT. The whole variable domain, filled in from reference TRBV7-6 and TRBJ1-1, reads GAGVSQSPRYKVTKRGQDVALRCDPISGHVSLYWYRQALGQGPEFLTYFNYEAQQDKSGLPNDRFSAERPEGSISTLTIQRTEQRDSAMYRCAVSQGRNTEAFFGQGTRLTVV.

The rearrangement links TRBV4-3 to TRBJ2-6, with D tentatively TRBD1 (5 bases). The CDR3 runs 16 residues. The V end was cut by 0 bases, the J end by 0 bases, with 6 bases between. Germline V lookup: CDR1 LGHNA, CDR2 YSLEER. CDR3 sequence: CASSQDQGSGANVLTF. The CDR3 region has the DNA TGCGCCAGCAGCCAAGATCAGGGCTCTGGGGCCAACGTCCTGACTTTC.

J is TRBJ2-7 and V is TRBV6-6, with TRBD1 identical over 10 bases. V lost 6 bases and J lost 5; bases outside the gene matches: 7. Per the germline V gene, CDR1 is MNHNY and CDR2 is SVGAGI (reference sequence). The length of the CDR3 is 14 residues. The CDR3 DNA reads as TGTGCCAGCAGAGACACCGGGACAGGGGACGAGCAGTACTTC. Translation gives CASRDTGTGDEQYF.

The rearrangement links TRBV7-9 to TRBJ2-7; D is unclear. Germline CDR1 reads SEHNR; CDR2 reads FQNEAQ (reference sequence). Trimming took 0 bases from V and 0 from J, leaving 6 bases between them. The CDR3 is made up of 14 amino acids. The chain's CDR3 is CASSLASGSYEQYF. The CDR3 DNA reads TGTGCCAGCAGCTTAGCGTCCGGCTCCTACGAGCAGTACTTC.

This clone has just one count. The chain combines TRBV5-1 with TRBJ2-3; 7 bases are a match to TRBD2. Germline values: CDR1 SGHRS, CDR2 YFSETQ. V lost 4 bases to trimming and J lost 1 base; unmatched junction nucleotides: 9. The CDR3 runs to 16 residues. In DNA, the CDR3 is TGCGCCAGCAGCGACCTTTCGAGCGGGGGCACAGATACGCAGTATTTT. Its translation: CASSDLSSGGTDTQYF.

This clone showed up just once. V is TRBV18 and J is TRBJ1-6; 7 bases match TRBD1. V shed 5 bases and J 6 bases; nucleotides not matched to a gene: 1. CDR3 length: 13 amino acids. Germline CDR1 is KGHSH and CDR2 is LQKENI. CDR3 nucleotide sequence: TGTGCCAGCTCAAGGGACAGTAATTCACCCCTCCACTTT. It yields the protein CASSRDSNSPLHF.

The V call is TRBV19, the J call TRBJ1-1, with D tentatively TRBD1 (6 bases). The CDR3 extends over 15 amino acids. Trimming took 2 bases from V and 1 from J, leaving 11 bases between them. Germline V gene lookup returns CDR1 LNHDA and CDR2 SQIVND (reference sequence). The CDR3: CASSIQGGGNTEAFF. The CDR3 bases are TGTGCCAGTAGTATACAGGGAGGGGGGAACACTGAAGCTTTCTTT.

The rearrangement uses TRBV27 and TRBJ1-1; 8 bases match TRBD1. Germline trimming cut 6 bases from V and 0 bases from J; bases unmatched to any gene: 12. This CDR3 is built from 17 residues. The germline gives CDR1 MNHEY, CDR2 SMNVEV (reference sequence). The CDR3 region is CASSRAPGQDLNTEAFF. In nucleotides, the CDR3 is TGTGCCAGCAGCCGCGCTCCGGGACAGGATCTGAACACTGAAGCTTTCTTT.

This rearrangement joins TRBV6-5 to TRBJ1-2; D remains ambiguous. The CDR3 contains 12 residues. The germline CDR1 and CDR2 sequences are MNHEY and SVGAGI. The V end lost 5 bases, the J end lost 7 bases, and 11 bases lay between the germline ends. CDR3 residues: CASSTDSGGYTF. The DNA for the CDR3 is TGTGCCAGCAGTACTGATTCCGGTGGCTACACCTTC.

To note about this clone: The CDR3 does not close with the conserved phenylalanine or tryptophan, likely indicating a read error. The rearrangement joins TRBV29-1 to TRBJ2-3; TRBD1 aligns across 9 bases. J gave up 6 bases and V 7 bases, and 8 bases lay outside the gene matches. Germline-derived CDR1 and CDR2 are SQVTM and ANQGSEA. The CDR3 length is 13 residues. CDR3 sequence reads: CSASGTGSDTQYL. CDR3 nucleotide sequence: TGCAGCGCATCCGGGACAGGGTCCGATACGCAGTATCTT.

The table lists this clone with a few counts. The V call is TRBV18, the J call TRBJ1-3, with a weak D call TRBD1 (6 bases). V was shortened by 6 bases and J by 1 base, with 13 bases between the two germline ends. The length of the CDR3 is 15 residues. Per the germline V gene, CDR1 is KGHSH and CDR2 is LQKENI. CDR3 DNA: TGTGCCAGCTCGGGACAAAGGGCTTCTGGAAACACCATATATTTT. Its protein product is CASSGQRASGNTIYF.

The chain recombines TRBV30 with TRBJ2-7, with a possible D match to TRBD1 (6 bases). V lost 1 base, J lost 3 bases, and 10 bases lay in between. The germline gives CDR1 GTSNPN, CDR2 SVGIG (reference sequence). The CDR3 runs to 13 residues. The CDR3 is CAWSEGQGYEQYF. In nucleotides, the CDR3 is TGTGCCTGGAGTGAGGGACAAGGCTACGAGCAGTACTTC.

This chain joins TRBV23-1 and TRBJ2-2; D is uncertain. TRBV23-1 is filed as an ORF, its function uncertain. This CDR3 has 16 amino acids. Trimming took off 0 bases at V and 3 bases at J, with 11 bases between the two ends. The CDR3 sequence is CASSQSTIADTGELFF. The DNA of the CDR3 is TGCGCCAGCAGTCAATCTACTATTGCCGACACCGGGGAGCTGTTTTTT.

This clone has only a few counts. This chain uses TRBV6-5 with TRBJ2-7, with D perhaps TRBD1 (7 bases). Germline CDR1 is MNHEY and CDR2 is SVGAGI. V was trimmed by 4 bases and J by 9 bases, leaving 19 bases between them. The CDR3 runs to 14 residues. Written as DNA, the CDR3 is TGTGCCAGCAGTTCCGACAGGGAGGCCGGGATGCAGTACTTC. This sequence encodes CASSSDREAGMQYF.

V gene TRBV19 combines with J gene TRBJ1-5, with D perhaps matching TRBD1 (5 bases). V lost 3 bases, J lost 3 bases, and 15 bases lay in between. The CDR3 length is 16 residues. Germline CDR1 reads LNHDA; CDR2 reads SQIVND (reference sequence). CDR3 loop: CASSIGGARHNQPQHF. DNA for the CDR3: TGTGCCAGTAGTATTGGTGGGGCCCGACACAATCAGCCCCAGCATTTT.

The rearrangement uses TRBV7-3 and TRBJ2-5, with 9 bases fitting TRBD1. This CDR3 comprises 16 residues. Germline CDR1 reads SGHTA; CDR2 reads FQGTGA. V trimming: 2 bases; J trimming: 3 bases; junction bases outside the gene matches: 7. The DNA for the CDR3 is TGTGCCAGCAGCTTATTGGGACAGGGTGGAAAAGAGACCCAGTACTTC. Its translation: CASSLLGQGGKETQYF.